Shown below are 9 T cell receptor beta chains from a single sample sequenced in a study of T-cell reconstitution after alpha-beta-depleted transplantation in children. Unique molecular identifiers were incorporated into the prepared TCRbeta library. TCRdb re-derived calls from the PCR reads in MiXCR, one entry per CDR3 protein. This sample has about 270,000 distinct CDR3 sequences, with 9.9% found just once. The source material was PBMCs from the stem cell graft donor, sampled from the stem cell graft. Every receptor here comes from a human donor who donated a stem cell graft to a child with SCID.

V gene TRBV5-1 combines with J gene TRBJ2-5, with D perhaps matching TRBD2 (5 bases). The length of the CDR3 is 14 residues. V was clipped by 4 bases and J by 1 base, with 11 bases between them. Germline V lookup: CDR1 SGHRS, CDR2 YFSETQ. The CDR3 loop is CASSRTWGQETQYF. CDR3 bases: TGCGCCAGCAGCCGGACTTGGGGCCAAGAGACCCAGTACTTC.

In its sample, this clonotype was seen many times. The chain carries TRBV5-1 and TRBJ1-1, with TRBD1 matching 7 bases. CDR1 SGHRS and CDR2 YFSETQ come from the germline V gene. CDR3 length: 13 amino acids. V was clipped by 2 bases and J by 7 bases; unmatched bases: 5. Here the CDR3 reads CASSFTGEIEAFF. Written as DNA, the CDR3 is TGCGCCAGCAGCTTCACAGGGGAGATTGAAGCTTTCTTT. The full variable domain, with the rest looked up from reference TRBV5-1 and TRBJ1-1, is KAGVTQTPRYLIKTRGQQVTLSCSPISGHRSVSWYQQTPGQGLQFLFEYFSETQRNKGNFPGRFSGRQFSNSRSEMNVSTLELGDSALYLCASSFTGEIEAFFGQGTRLTVV.

V is TRBV9 and J is TRBJ2-4; 10 nucleotides align to TRBD1. CDR1 is SGDLS and CDR2 is YYNGEE in the germline V gene. This CDR3 region has 19 residues. The junction had 9 bases not matched to a gene; V was cut back by 0 bases and J by 0 bases. CDR3 sequence (DNA): TGTGCCAGCAGCGTAGGAGGGACAGGGGTCGCCATAGCCAAAAACATTCAGTACTTC. It codes for CASSVGGTGVAIAKNIQYF.

The rearrangement links TRBV5-6 to TRBJ2-5, with D maybe TRBD2 (5 bases). CDR3 size: 15 residues. V gave up 3 bases and J gave up 4 bases, with 16 bases separating them. Per germline, CDR1 SGHDT and CDR2 YYEEEE. CDR3 sequence reads: CASSWRSRAGETQYF. CDR3 nucleotides: TGTGCCAGCAGCTGGAGGAGTCGGGCGGGAGAGACCCAGTACTTC.

This clonotype was counted between two and nine times. The V call is TRBV5-6, the J call TRBJ2-1, with D tentatively TRBD1 (5 bases). This CDR3 has 14 residues. Per germline, CDR1 SGHDT and CDR2 YYEEEE. The ends were cut back, 5 bases at V and 7 bases at J, with 16 bases in the middle. The CDR3 loop reads CASSGQGSGNEQFF. The DNA for the CDR3 is TGTGCCAGCAGTGGGCAGGGTTCAGGGAATGAGCAGTTCTTC.

V is TRBV6-5 and J is TRBJ1-1; the D is unclear. The CDR3 totals 16 residues. V lost 3 bases and J lost 4, with 18 bases in between. Germline loops: CDR1 MNHEY, CDR2 SVGAGI. CDR3 sequence: CASSYSRSLGPTEAFF. For the CDR3, the DNA is TGTGCCAGCAGTTATTCACGAAGTCTCGGACCCACTGAAGCTTTCTTT.

J is TRBJ2-5 and V is TRBV29-1, with D tentatively TRBD1 (6 bases). CDR3 length: 12 amino acids. Germline values: CDR1 SQVTM, CDR2 ANQGSEA. The ends were cut back, 6 bases at V and 4 bases at J, with 12 bases in the middle. The DNA for the CDR3 is TGCAGCGTAAACAGGGAGTTAGAGACCCAGTACTTC. Its protein product is CSVNRELETQYF.

V and J are TRBV5-1 and TRBJ1-4; TRBD1 agrees at 10 bases. Germline V CDR1 and CDR2: SGHRS, YFSETQ. The CDR3 length is 17 residues. With 6 bases clipped from V and 1 base from J, the junction kept 9 bases outside the gene matches. The CDR3 DNA sequence: TGCGCCAGCAACTTCGAGGACAGGGGGGGAACTAATGAAAAACTGTTTTTT. It yields the protein CASNFEDRGGTNEKLFF.

This clonotype was seen only a few times. The rearrangement uses TRBV5-1 and TRBJ2-7; D may correspond to TRBD1 or TRBD2 (5 bases each). Trimming removed 4 bases from V and 4 bases from J, with 21 bases in between. Per the germline V gene, CDR1 is SGHRS and CDR2 is YFSETQ. There are 16 residues in the CDR3. This chain's CDR3 is CASSLPPHGTSYEQYF. As DNA, the CDR3 is TGCGCCAGCAGCCTCCCCCCCCACGGGACCTCATACGAGCAGTACTTC.